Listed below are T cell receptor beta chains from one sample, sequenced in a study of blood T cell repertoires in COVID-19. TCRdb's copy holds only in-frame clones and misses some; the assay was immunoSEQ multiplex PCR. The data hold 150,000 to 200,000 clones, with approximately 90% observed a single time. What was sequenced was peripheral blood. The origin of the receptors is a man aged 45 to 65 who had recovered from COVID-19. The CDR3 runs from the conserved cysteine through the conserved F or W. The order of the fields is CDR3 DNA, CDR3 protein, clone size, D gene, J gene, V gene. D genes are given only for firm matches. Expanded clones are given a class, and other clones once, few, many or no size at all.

CDR3 DNA: TGTGCAAGTCGCGCACTAAGGCTACGGCAGATAAATTCACCCCTCCACTTT; CDR3 protein: CASRALRLRQINSPLHF; clone size: once; D gene: .; J gene: TRBJ1-6; V gene: TRBV12-2
CDR3 DNA: TGTGCCAGCAGCCCGAGCGGGAGGGGTGGGAATGAGCAGTTCTTC; CDR3 protein: CASSPSGRGGNEQFF; clone size: .; D gene: TRBD2; J gene: TRBJ2-1; V gene: TRBV9
CDR3 DNA: TGTGCCAGCAGTGAATATGAAGGGACTGCCAACTACAATGAGCAGTTCTTC; CDR3 protein: CASSEYEGTANYNEQFF; clone size: .; D gene: .; J gene: TRBJ2-1; V gene: TRBV6-1
CDR3 DNA: TGTGCCAGCAGCAAACAGGTTTGCTCTGGAAACACCATATATTTT; CDR3 protein: CASSKQVCSGNTIYF; clone size: .; D gene: .; J gene: TRBJ1-3; V gene: TRBV21-1
CDR3 DNA: TGCGCCAGCAGCCAAGACGCTAGCGGTGTCTACGAGCAGTACTTC; CDR3 protein: CASSQDASGVYEQYF; clone size: few; D gene: TRBD2; J gene: TRBJ2-7; V gene: TRBV4-3
CDR3 DNA: TGTGCCAGCAGTTATCCCCAGGGCCGGAATCAGCCCCAGCATTTT; CDR3 protein: CASSYPQGRNQPQHF; clone size: .; D gene: .; J gene: TRBJ1-5; V gene: TRBV6-2/TRBV6-3
CDR3 DNA: TGTGCCAGCAGCCCAGAGGGACACCGGAGGCTGAACACTGAAGCTTTCTTT; CDR3 protein: CASSPEGHRRLNTEAFF; clone size: .; D gene: .; J gene: TRBJ1-1; V gene: TRBV7-2
CDR3 DNA: TGTGCTAGTGGTCTGTGGCAGGGGGGATACAATGAGCAGTTCTTC; CDR3 protein: CASGLWQGGYNEQFF; clone size: .; D gene: .; J gene: TRBJ2-1; V gene: TRBV12-5
CDR3 DNA: TGTGCCAGCTCCGAGCAGGGGTATGGCTACACCTTC; CDR3 protein: CASSEQGYGYTF; clone size: .; D gene: .; J gene: TRBJ1-2; V gene: TRBV7-2
CDR3 DNA: TGTGCCAGCAGTGAACGGACGGACACCTTTAGGGGCACTGAAGCTTTCTTT; CDR3 protein: CASSERTDTFRGTEAFF; clone size: .; D gene: .; J gene: TRBJ1-1; V gene: TRBV2
CDR3 DNA: TGTGCCAGCAGACGACAGGGAAGGAACTACGAGCAGTACTTC; CDR3 protein: CASRRQGRNYEQYF; clone size: once; D gene: TRBD1; J gene: TRBJ2-7; V gene: TRBV6-5
CDR3 DNA: TGTGCCAGCAGTGAAGAGGACACGGAAGCTTTCTTT; CDR3 protein: CASSEEDTEAFF; clone size: .; D gene: .; J gene: TRBJ1-1; V gene: TRBV2
CDR3 DNA: TGTGCCAGTAGCAGCTTTAGGACTAGCGCCTACAATGAGCAGTTCTTC; CDR3 protein: CASSSFRTSAYNEQFF; clone size: .; D gene: TRBD2; J gene: TRBJ2-1; V gene: TRBV19
CDR3 DNA: TGTGCCAGCAGCTGGACTAGGTCCTCCACAGATACGCAGTATTTT; CDR3 protein: CASSWTRSSTDTQYF; clone size: .; D gene: TRBD2; J gene: TRBJ2-3; V gene: TRBV7-2
CDR3 DNA: TGTGCCAGCTCACCTGGAGGGAGGCAGGGACTTGAAGCTTTCTTT; CDR3 protein: CASSPGGRQGLEAFF; clone size: .; D gene: .; J gene: TRBJ1-1; V gene: TRBV18
CDR3 DNA: TGTGCCAGCTCACCTTTACGCGGAGGGGACACAGATACGCAGTATTTT; CDR3 protein: CASSPLRGGDTDTQYF; clone size: .; D gene: .; J gene: TRBJ2-3; V gene: TRBV18
CDR3 DNA: TGTGCCAGTAGCCCCGGGGGGGCCTCCTACAATGAGCAGTTCTTC; CDR3 protein: CASSPGGASYNEQFF; clone size: .; D gene: TRBD2; J gene: TRBJ2-1; V gene: TRBV19
CDR3 DNA: TGCAGTGCTAGTGCGGGACAGGGCCATGGCTACACCTTC; CDR3 protein: CSASAGQGHGYTF; clone size: .; D gene: TRBD1; J gene: TRBJ1-2; V gene: TRBV20-1
CDR3 DNA: TGTGCCAGCAGGTGGGGGGGGTCGGAGACCCAGTACTTC; CDR3 protein: CASRWGGSETQYF; clone size: once; D gene: TRBD2; J gene: TRBJ2-5; V gene: TRBV2
CDR3 DNA: TGTGCCAGCAGCCTCGGGATTGGGTACGAGCAGTACTTC; CDR3 protein: CASSLGIGYEQYF; clone size: .; D gene: .; J gene: TRBJ2-7; V gene: TRBV7-8
CDR3 DNA: TGTGCCAGTAGTATAGCCGGGACAGCCACCGGGGAGCTGTTTTTT; CDR3 protein: CASSIAGTATGELFF; clone size: .; D gene: TRBD1; J gene: TRBJ2-2; V gene: TRBV19
CDR3 DNA: TGCGCCAGCAGTGTAAAACAGGGGCCTGGAAACACCATATATTTT; CDR3 protein: CASSVKQGPGNTIYF; clone size: once; D gene: TRBD1; J gene: TRBJ1-3; V gene: TRBV10-2
CDR3 DNA: TGTGCCATCAGTGAGATACTAGCGGCGCAGTACTTC; CDR3 protein: CAISEILAAQYF; clone size: .; D gene: TRBD2; J gene: TRBJ2-7; V gene: TRBV10-3
CDR3 DNA: TGTGCCAGCAGCTTAGACAGGAACACCGGGGAGCTGTTTTTT; CDR3 protein: CASSLDRNTGELFF; clone size: .; D gene: .; J gene: TRBJ2-2; V gene: TRBV7-7
CDR3 DNA: TGCGCCAGCAGCTTGGGACTAGGGGCCCACACAGATACGCAGTATTTT; CDR3 protein: CASSLGLGAHTDTQYF; clone size: .; D gene: .; J gene: TRBJ2-3; V gene: TRBV5-1
CDR3 DNA: TGTGCCAGCAGTCCTTACAGTCAAGAGACCCAGTACTTC; CDR3 protein: CASSPYSQETQYF; clone size: .; D gene: .; J gene: TRBJ2-5; V gene: TRBV6-5
CDR3 DNA: TGTGCCAGCACCCCCGGGCGGGGGGGCGCGACCTACGAGCAGTACTTC; CDR3 protein: CASTPGRGGATYEQYF; clone size: .; D gene: TRBD2; J gene: TRBJ2-7; V gene: TRBV11-1
CDR3 DNA: TGTGCCAGCAGCCTACCGACAGGGGGAGGCACTGAAGCTTTCTTT; CDR3 protein: CASSLPTGGGTEAFF; clone size: .; D gene: TRBD1; J gene: TRBJ1-1; V gene: TRBV5-4
CDR3 DNA: TGTGCCAGCAGAGCGGGTGGAACGGACAATCAGCCCCAGCATTTT; CDR3 protein: CASRAGGTDNQPQHF; clone size: few; D gene: .; J gene: TRBJ1-5; V gene: TRBV6-6
CDR3 DNA: TGTGCCAGCAGTTCTCTAGCGGGAGTTGTCAATGAGCAGTTCTTC; CDR3 protein: CASSSLAGVVNEQFF; clone size: .; D gene: TRBD2; J gene: TRBJ2-1; V gene: TRBV27
CDR3 DNA: TGTGCCAGCAGTGACCCTAGCGGGAGTAAAACCTACGAGCAGTACTTC; CDR3 protein: CASSDPSGSKTYEQYF; clone size: once; D gene: TRBD2; J gene: TRBJ2-7; V gene: TRBV2
CDR3 DNA: TGTGCCAGCGAATCGAGACAGGGATACTATGGCTACACCTTC; CDR3 protein: CASESRQGYYGYTF; clone size: .; D gene: TRBD1; J gene: TRBJ1-2; V gene: TRBV6-5
CDR3 DNA: TGTGCCTGGAGTGCTGGGACAGGGGGTTACATTCAGTACTTC; CDR3 protein: CAWSAGTGGYIQYF; clone size: .; D gene: TRBD1; J gene: TRBJ2-4; V gene: TRBV30
CDR3 DNA: TGTGCCAGCAGCTCACTCGAAGGGAAGGGACTAGAGCAGTACTTC; CDR3 protein: CASSSLEGKGLEQYF; clone size: .; D gene: TRBD2; J gene: TRBJ2-7; V gene: TRBV11-2
CDR3 DNA: TGTGCCAGCACCAACGGACAGGGTCTGTACGAGCAGTACTTC; CDR3 protein: CASTNGQGLYEQYF; clone size: once; D gene: TRBD1; J gene: TRBJ2-7; V gene: TRBV6-4
CDR3 DNA: TGTGCCAGCTTGAAACGCGGACAGACAGCTAACTATGGCTACACCTTC; CDR3 protein: CASLKRGQTANYGYTF; clone size: .; D gene: .; J gene: TRBJ1-2; V gene: TRBV18
CDR3 DNA: TGTGCCAGCAGCCAACAAACAGGGATCACTGAAGCTTTCTTT; CDR3 protein: CASSQQTGITEAFF; clone size: .; D gene: .; J gene: TRBJ1-1; V gene: TRBV14
CDR3 DNA: TGTGCCAGCAGCTTAGGTGGGGGAGGAGAGACCCAGTACTTC; CDR3 protein: CASSLGGGGETQYF; clone size: .; D gene: .; J gene: TRBJ2-5; V gene: TRBV7-2
CDR3 DNA: TGTGCCAGCTCACCCGGGTTGAACACTGAAGCTTTCTTT; CDR3 protein: CASSPGLNTEAFF; clone size: once; D gene: .; J gene: TRBJ1-1; V gene: TRBV18
CDR3 DNA: TGTGCCAGCAGCTACCGTAGACAGGGGACCGTCCAATCATATGGCTACACCTTC; CDR3 protein: CASSYRRQGTVQSYGYTF; clone size: once; D gene: TRBD1; J gene: TRBJ1-2; V gene: TRBV28
CDR3 DNA: TGTGCCAGCAGTTTTTATATTGCGGGAGGGGATGGTGAAGCTTTCTTT; CDR3 protein: CASSFYIAGGDGEAFF; clone size: .; D gene: .; J gene: TRBJ1-1; V gene: TRBV28
CDR3 DNA: TGCGCCAGCAGCTTGGGGTCCCCGGGACAGGGGCCCTACGAGCAGTACTTC; CDR3 protein: CASSLGSPGQGPYEQYF; clone size: .; D gene: TRBD1; J gene: TRBJ2-7; V gene: TRBV5-1
CDR3 DNA: TGTGCCAGCAGCTTAAATTCTGGCGGGTCGAGCTCCTACGAGCAGTACTTC; CDR3 protein: CASSLNSGGSSSYEQYF; clone size: .; D gene: .; J gene: TRBJ2-7; V gene: TRBV7-3
CDR3 DNA: TGTGCCAGCAGCTCCGGGAGTAGGGGCACAGATACGCAGTATTTT; CDR3 protein: CASSSGSRGTDTQYF; clone size: .; D gene: .; J gene: TRBJ2-3; V gene: TRBV7-2
CDR3 DNA: TGCGCCAGCAGTTCACCGGGACAGGAGGGGGATCAGCCCCAGCATTTT; CDR3 protein: CASSSPGQEGDQPQHF; clone size: .; D gene: TRBD1; J gene: TRBJ1-5; V gene: TRBV5-1
CDR3 DNA: TGTGCCAGCAGCTTGGGAACAGCAACTAATGAAAAACTGTTTTTT; CDR3 protein: CASSLGTATNEKLFF; clone size: .; D gene: .; J gene: TRBJ1-4; V gene: TRBV5-5
CDR3 DNA: TGTGCCAGCAGTCTCCAGGGAATCAATGAGCAGTTCTTC; CDR3 protein: CASSLQGINEQFF; clone size: .; D gene: .; J gene: TRBJ2-1; V gene: TRBV7-2
CDR3 DNA: TGTGCCAGCAGCCCCTCCGGGGGAAATGGCTACACCTTC; CDR3 protein: CASSPSGGNGYTF; clone size: once; D gene: .; J gene: TRBJ1-2; V gene: TRBV7-2
CDR3 DNA: TGTGCCAGCAGCCCTTCCATTTTGAGGACAGCGGGGGACGAGCAGTACTTC; CDR3 protein: CASSPSILRTAGDEQYF; clone size: .; D gene: TRBD2; J gene: TRBJ2-7; V gene: TRBV5-4
CDR3 DNA: TGCAGCGTTGAGAACAGGGTAAACTATGGCTACACCTTC; CDR3 protein: CSVENRVNYGYTF; clone size: .; D gene: .; J gene: TRBJ1-2; V gene: TRBV29-1
CDR3 DNA: TGTGCCAGCAACCTCGTCGGGACAGGGAATGAGCAGTTCTTC; CDR3 protein: CASNLVGTGNEQFF; clone size: few; D gene: TRBD1; J gene: TRBJ2-1; V gene: TRBV7-9
CDR3 DNA: TGCGCCAGCAGTCAGACTAGCGGAACCTACAATGAGCAGTTCTTC; CDR3 protein: CASSQTSGTYNEQFF; clone size: few; D gene: TRBD2; J gene: TRBJ2-1; V gene: TRBV10-2